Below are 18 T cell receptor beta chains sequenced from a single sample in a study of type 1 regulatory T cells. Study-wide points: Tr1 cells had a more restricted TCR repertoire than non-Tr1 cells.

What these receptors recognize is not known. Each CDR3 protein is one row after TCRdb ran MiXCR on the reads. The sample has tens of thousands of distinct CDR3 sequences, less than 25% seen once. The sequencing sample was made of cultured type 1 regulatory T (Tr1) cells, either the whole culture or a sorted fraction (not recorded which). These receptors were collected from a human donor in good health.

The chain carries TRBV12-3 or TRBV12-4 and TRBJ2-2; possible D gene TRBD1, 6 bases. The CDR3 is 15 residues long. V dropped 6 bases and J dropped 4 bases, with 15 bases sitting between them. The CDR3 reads CASRAQGWGTGELFF. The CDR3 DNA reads TGTGCCAGCAGGGCACAGGGATGGGGCACCGGGGAGCTGTTTTTT.

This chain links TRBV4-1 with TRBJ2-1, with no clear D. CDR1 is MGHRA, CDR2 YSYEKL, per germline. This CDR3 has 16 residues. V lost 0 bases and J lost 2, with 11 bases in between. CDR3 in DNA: TGCGCCAGCAGCCAAGATCCCGCGGCGGCCTACAATGAGCAGTTCTTC. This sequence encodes CASSQDPAAAYNEQFF.

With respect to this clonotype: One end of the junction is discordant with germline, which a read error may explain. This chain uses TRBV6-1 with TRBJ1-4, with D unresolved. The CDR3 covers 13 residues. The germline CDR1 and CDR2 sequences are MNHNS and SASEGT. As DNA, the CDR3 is TGTGCCAGCAGTGAGACTTCTCTGACAACCCTCTCTTTT. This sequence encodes CASSETSLTTLSF.

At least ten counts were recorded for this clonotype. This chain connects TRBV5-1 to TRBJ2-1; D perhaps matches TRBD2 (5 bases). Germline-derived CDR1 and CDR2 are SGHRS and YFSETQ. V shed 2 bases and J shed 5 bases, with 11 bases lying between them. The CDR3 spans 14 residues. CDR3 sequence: CASSFRPSHNEQFF. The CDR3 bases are TGCGCCAGCAGCTTTCGGCCTAGCCACAATGAGCAGTTCTTC.

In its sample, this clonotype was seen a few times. The CDR3 bases are TGTGCCAGCAGTGAGGTGGGGGTACGGGGCACAGATACGCAGTATTTT. Translation: CASSEVGVRGTDTQYF. The V gene is TRBV2, the J gene TRBJ2-3, with D perhaps being TRBD1 or TRBD2 (5 bases each). CDR1 is SNHLY and CDR2 is FYNNEI in the germline V gene. The CDR3 consists of 16 residues. Trimming took off 3 bases at V and 1 base at J, with 14 bases between the two ends.

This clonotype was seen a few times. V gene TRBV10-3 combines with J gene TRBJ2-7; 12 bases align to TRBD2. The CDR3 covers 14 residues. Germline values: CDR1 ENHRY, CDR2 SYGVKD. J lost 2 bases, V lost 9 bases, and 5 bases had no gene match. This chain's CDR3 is CAIRTSGATYEQYF. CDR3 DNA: TGTGCCATTCGGACTAGCGGGGCTACCTACGAGCAGTACTTC.

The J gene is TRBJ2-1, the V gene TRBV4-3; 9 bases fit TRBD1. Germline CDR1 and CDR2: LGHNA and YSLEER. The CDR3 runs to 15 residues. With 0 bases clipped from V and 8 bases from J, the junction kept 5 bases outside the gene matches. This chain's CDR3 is CASSQEYRGLDEQFF. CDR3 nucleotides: TGCGCCAGCAGCCAAGAATACAGGGGGCTTGATGAGCAGTTCTTC.

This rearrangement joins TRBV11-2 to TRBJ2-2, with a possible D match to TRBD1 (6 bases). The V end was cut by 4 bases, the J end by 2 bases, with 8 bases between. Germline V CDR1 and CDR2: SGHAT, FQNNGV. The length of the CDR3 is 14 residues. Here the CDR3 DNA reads TGTGCCAGCAGCTCGGGACAAAACACCGGGGAGCTGTTTTTT. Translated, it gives CASSSGQNTGELFF.

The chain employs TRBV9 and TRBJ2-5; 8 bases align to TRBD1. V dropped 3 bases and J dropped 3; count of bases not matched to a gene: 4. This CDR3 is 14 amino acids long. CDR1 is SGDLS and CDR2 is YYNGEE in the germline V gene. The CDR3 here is CASSAGQAEETQYF. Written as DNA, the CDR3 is TGTGCCAGCAGCGCGGGACAGGCGGAAGAGACCCAGTACTTC.

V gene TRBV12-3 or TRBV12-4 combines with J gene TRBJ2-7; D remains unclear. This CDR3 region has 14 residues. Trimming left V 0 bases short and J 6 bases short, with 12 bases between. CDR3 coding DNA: TGTGCCAGCAGTTTAGCTTCTTCGGGTGGCGAGCAGTACTTC. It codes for CASSLASSGGEQYF.

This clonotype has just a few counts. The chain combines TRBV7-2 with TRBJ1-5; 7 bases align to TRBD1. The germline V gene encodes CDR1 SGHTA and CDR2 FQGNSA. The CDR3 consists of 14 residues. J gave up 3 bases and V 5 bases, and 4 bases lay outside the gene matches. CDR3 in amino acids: CASSPDRANQPQHF. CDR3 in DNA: TGTGCCAGCAGCCCAGACAGGGCCAATCAGCCCCAGCATTTT.

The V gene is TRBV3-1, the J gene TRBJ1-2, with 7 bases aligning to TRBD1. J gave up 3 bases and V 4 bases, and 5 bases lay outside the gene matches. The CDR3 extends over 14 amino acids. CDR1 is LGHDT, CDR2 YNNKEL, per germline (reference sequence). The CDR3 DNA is TGTGCCAGCAGCCCTATTGACAGGGACTATGGCTACACCTTC. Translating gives CASSPIDRDYGYTF.

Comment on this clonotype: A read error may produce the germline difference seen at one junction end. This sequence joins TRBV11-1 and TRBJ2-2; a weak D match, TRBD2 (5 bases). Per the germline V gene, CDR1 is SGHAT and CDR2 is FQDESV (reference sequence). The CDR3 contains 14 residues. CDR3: CASSPGMNTGEPFF. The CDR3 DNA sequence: TGTGCCAGCAGCCCTGGAATGAACACCGGGGAGCCGTTTTTT.

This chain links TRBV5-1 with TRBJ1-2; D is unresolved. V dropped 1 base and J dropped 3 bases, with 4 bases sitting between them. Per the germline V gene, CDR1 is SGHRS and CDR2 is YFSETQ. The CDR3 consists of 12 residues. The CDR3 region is CASSLKDYGYTF. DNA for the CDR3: TGCGCCAGCAGCTTGAAGGACTATGGCTACACCTTC.

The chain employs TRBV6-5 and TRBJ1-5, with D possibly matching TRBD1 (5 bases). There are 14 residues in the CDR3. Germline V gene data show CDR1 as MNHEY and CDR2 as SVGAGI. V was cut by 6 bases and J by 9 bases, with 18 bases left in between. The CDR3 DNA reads TGTGCCAGCAGCGATACTCAAGGGGAGACGCCCCAGCATTTT. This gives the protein CASSDTQGETPQHF.

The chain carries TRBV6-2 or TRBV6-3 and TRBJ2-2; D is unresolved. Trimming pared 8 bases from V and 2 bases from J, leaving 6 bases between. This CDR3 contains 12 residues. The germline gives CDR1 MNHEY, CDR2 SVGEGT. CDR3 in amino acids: CASAFNTGELFF. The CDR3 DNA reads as TGTGCCAGCGCCTTCAACACCGGGGAGCTGTTTTTT.

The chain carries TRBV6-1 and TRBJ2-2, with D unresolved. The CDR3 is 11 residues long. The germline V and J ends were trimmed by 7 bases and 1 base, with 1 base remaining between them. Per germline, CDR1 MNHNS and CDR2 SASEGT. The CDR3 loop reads CASKNTGELFF. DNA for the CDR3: TGTGCCAGCAAGAACACCGGGGAGCTGTTTTTT.

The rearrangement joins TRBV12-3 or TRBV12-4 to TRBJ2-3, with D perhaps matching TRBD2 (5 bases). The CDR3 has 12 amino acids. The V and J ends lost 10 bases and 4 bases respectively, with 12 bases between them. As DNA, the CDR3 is TGTGCCACCTCCCGAGGGTCAGATACGCAGTATTTT. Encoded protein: CATSRGSDTQYF.